This entry concerns a single T cell receptor beta chain. Original processing notes: Amplification of reference gene primers provided the estimated nucleated cell counts. Data came from immunoSEQ multiplex PCR; TCRdb stores just in-frame clones and leaves some out. D and trimming come from the DNA, and the V and J calls and clone size come from that table. The sample records 55,000 to 70,000 clones, around 86% being singletons. The data stem from a study of blood T cell repertoires in COVID-19. Turning to the study itself: The United States, Italy and Spain provided the acute and convalescent COVID-19 samples. In each case, the material was cDNA or gDNA derived from T cells, B-cell-depleted T cells, or PBMCs.

Trimming at V came to 0 bases and at J to 3 bases, leaving 4 bases not matched to a gene. The CDR3 covers 15 residues. Germline CDR1 LNHNV, CDR2 YYDKDF (reference sequence). The sequencing input was peripheral blood. This chain joins TRBV15 and TRBJ1-2; 7 bases are a match to TRBD1. The TCR sequence derives from a woman in her late teens or twenties with acute or convalescent COVID-19. The CDR3 region has the DNA TGTGCCACCAGCAGAGAGAGGACAGGTGACTATGGCTACACCTTC. It encodes CATSRERTGDYGYTF.